Listed below are T cell receptor beta chains from one sample, sequenced in a study of spatial heterogeneity in lung cancer. One entry per CDR3 protein, called by TCRdb with MiXCR from the 5' RACE reads. The data contain roughly 28,000 distinct CDR3 sequences, 7% to 7.5% of them singletons. The source material was lung tumor tissue, sampled at surgery. These receptors all stem from a male donor with early-stage non-small cell lung cancer. The CDR3 runs from the conserved cysteine through the conserved F or W. A D gene is named only where the DNA matches it firmly. Clone size is not always given. Where it is, it says once, few, many or a class for expanded clones.

NA | many | TRBJ2-3 | TRBV6-1 | TGTGCCAGCGGCTCCAATTTGGGGGGTTACGGCACAGATACGCAGTATTTT | CASGSNLGGYGTDTQYF
TRBD1 | NA | TRBJ2-3 | TRBV7-9 | TGTGCCAGCAGCCGGGACAGGGGGCTCTTGACAGATACGCAGTATTTT | CASSRDRGLLTDTQYF
TRBD2 | many | TRBJ2-3 | TRBV2 | TGTGCCAGCAGTACCCCACTAGCGGGGGCCCCAGATACGCAGTATTTT | CASSTPLAGAPDTQYF
TRBD2 | many | TRBJ2-1 | TRBV12-3/TRBV12-4 | TGTGCCAGCAGTTTAGCGGGGAGCGGGGGCCACAATGAGCAGTTCTTC | CASSLAGSGGHNEQFF
NA | NA | TRBJ2-1 | TRBV11-3 | TGTGCCAGCAGCTTAGGGGGGTTTTCCTACAATGAGCAGTTCTTC | CASSLGGFSYNEQFF
NA | many | TRBJ2-7 | TRBV2 | TGTGCCAGCAAAGGGGGGCTAGACTCCTACGAGCAGTACTTC | CASKGGLDSYEQYF
NA | NA | TRBJ2-3 | TRBV5-5 | TGTGCCAGCAGCTTGGCCCAGATGGATACGCAGAATTTT | CASSLAQMDTQNF
NA | many | TRBJ1-1 | TRBV20-1 | TGCAGTGCTAGCGGTGAGGCAGAAGCTTTCTTT | CSASGEAEAFF
NA | many | TRBJ1-1 | TRBV7-9 | TGTGCCAGCAGCTTAGGGGTTATCCCCCGTTTTGTGGCTTTCTTT | CASSLGVIPRFVAFF
NA | medium-sized | TRBJ2-3 | TRBV7-8 | TGTGCCAGCAGTCGAGTTCAGGGAAGGACAGATACGCAGTATTTT | CASSRVQGRTDTQYF
NA | NA | TRBJ2-3 | TRBV7-9 | TGTGCCAGCAGCCCCCAGTCAGATACGCAGTATTTT | CASSPQSDTQYF
NA | many | TRBJ2-3 | TRBV28 | TGTGCCAGCAGTTTCTGGGCGACAGATACGCAGTATTTT | CASSFWATDTQYF
TRBD1 | NA | TRBJ1-2 | TRBV7-2 | TGTGCCAGCAGCGGAGGACAGGTCTGGTCTGACTACACCTTC | CASSGGQVWSDYTF
NA | many | TRBJ1-2 | TRBV12-3/TRBV12-4 | TGTGCCAGCAGTTTGAGGGCCGAAAACTATGGCTACACCTTC | CASSLRAENYGYTF
NA | medium-sized | TRBJ2-2 | TRBV5-1 | TGCGCCAGCAGCGGTCAGAACACCGGGGAGCTGTTTTTT | CASSGQNTGELFF
TRBD1 | many | TRBJ1-3 | TRBV6-5 | TGTGCCAGCAGACCCGACAGGGCCTCTGGAAACACCATATATTTT | CASRPDRASGNTIYF
TRBD1 | few | TRBJ2-3 | TRBV14 | TGTGCCAGCAGGAACGGACAGGGGGCTATGGCTACGCAGTATTTT | CASRNGQGAMATQYF
TRBD1 | few | TRBJ2-3 | TRBV7-8 | TGTGCCAGCAGCCCTAGGGGGACAGGGTATGAAGATACGCAGTATTTT | CASSPRGTGYEDTQYF
NA | many | TRBJ2-1 | TRBV5-6 | TGTGCCAGCAGCGCTACCTTGATAGCGGAAGAGCAGTTCTTC | CASSATLIAEEQFF
NA | few | TRBJ2-3 | TRBV4-2 | TGTGCCAGCAGCCAAGAGTTGGTGGATACGCAGTATTTT | CASSQELVDTQYF
TRBD1 | many | TRBJ1-1 | TRBV29-1 | TGCAGCGTGTCAGGGGGTCTAGGAAGAACTGAAGCTTTCTTT | CSVSGGLGRTEAFF
TRBD1 | NA | TRBJ1-3 | TRBV7-9 | TGTGCCAGCAGTGAGACAGGGGGCTACTCTGGAAACACCATATATTTT | CASSETGGYSGNTIYF
NA | NA | TRBJ2-3 | TRBV24-1 | TGTGCCACCAGTGACTCGACAGATACGCAGTATTTT | CATSDSTDTQYF
TRBD2 | NA | TRBJ2-6 | TRBV14 | TGTGCCAGCAGCCGTTACACGGGGGGTACTAGCGGGGCCAACGTCCTGACTTTC | CASSRYTGGTSGANVLTF
NA | many | TRBJ1-2 | TRBV3-1 | TGTGCCAGCAGCCAGGGGGCAGGGACTCTCTATGGCTACACCTTC | CASSQGAGTLYGYTF
NA | many | TRBJ2-5 | TRBV3-1 | TGTGCCAGCTCCAAGAAGGGGGGCCAAGAGACCCAGTACTTC | CASSKKGGQETQYF
NA | few | TRBJ2-7 | TRBV2 | TGTGCCAGCGGACCACAGGGAAACCTCTACGAGCAGTACTTC | CASGPQGNLYEQYF
NA | many | TRBJ2-1 | TRBV5-4 | TGTGCCAGCAGCTTGGTGGGGCAGATCTCCTACAATGAGCAGTTCTTC | CASSLVGQISYNEQFF
TRBD1 | NA | TRBJ2-3 | TRBV28 | TGTGCCAGCAGTTCACGGACAGGGAAAGATACGCAGTATTTT | CASSSRTGKDTQYF
NA | NA | TRBJ1-1 | TRBV10-2 | TGCGCCAGCAGTGAGACGGTCATGAACACTGAAGCTTTCTTT | CASSETVMNTEAFF
TRBD1 | few | TRBJ2-2 | TRBV6-2/TRBV6-3 | TGTGCCAGCAGTTACCGTCAGGGGGTATACACCGGGGAGCTGTTTTTT | CASSYRQGVYTGELFF
NA | medium-sized | TRBJ1-2 | TRBV7-2 | TGTGCCAGCAGCCAGAAGGGGCAGAGCTATGGCTACACCTTC | CASSQKGQSYGYTF
NA | many | TRBJ1-4 | TRBV12-3/TRBV12-4 | TGTGCCAGCAGTCCTAGCGCAGAAGAAAAACTGTTTTTT | CASSPSAEEKLFF
NA | NA | TRBJ1-6 | TRBV4-2 | TGTGCCAGCAGCCATGACACAGGGCAGAATTCACCCCTCCACTTT | CASSHDTGQNSPLHF
NA | many | TRBJ1-2 | TRBV4-3 | TGCGCCAGCAGCCAAGATTTCGACGGCGCAATCTATGGCTACACCTTC | CASSQDFDGAIYGYTF
NA | NA | TRBJ2-7 | TRBV4-1 | TGCGCCAGCAGCCAAGATCGGACCAACGACCCTTACGAGCAGTACTTC | CASSQDRTNDPYEQYF
NA | NA | TRBJ2-7 | TRBV2 | TGTGCCAGCAGTCCATCCCCTTACCACGAGCAGTACTTC | CASSPSPYHEQYF
NA | NA | TRBJ1-2 | TRBV9 | TGTGCCAGCAGCCCCTCCCGGGGGGCCTCTGGCTACACCTTC | CASSPSRGASGYTF
TRBD1 | many | TRBJ2-3 | TRBV18 | TGTGCCAGCTCACCTGGACAGGTTCTAGATACGCAGTATTTT | CASSPGQVLDTQYF
NA | many | TRBJ2-2 | TRBV28 | TGTGCCAGCAGCTTCGCCAGCGGCGGGGAGCTGTTTTTT | CASSFASGGELFF
NA | many | TRBJ2-2 | TRBV5-5 | TGTGCCAGCAGCTTGGACGGACAGATCACCGGGGAGCTGTTTTTT | CASSLDGQITGELFF
NA | NA | TRBJ2-5 | TRBV7-2 | TGTGCCAGCAGCTTCCACCTCCAGGGGAGGCCCCAAGAGACCCAGTACTTC | CASSFHLQGRPQETQYF
NA | NA | TRBJ2-1 | TRBV3-1 | TGTGCCAGCAGTCCCTTAGGGGACAATGAGCAGTTCTTC | CASSPLGDNEQFF
NA | many | TRBJ2-6 | TRBV29-1 | TGCAGCGTGGCGAAGGGGACTGGGGCCAACGTCCTGACTTTC | CSVAKGTGANVLTF
TRBD1 | medium-sized | TRBJ2-7 | TRBV28 | TGTGCCAGCAGTCCAAACCGGGACAGGGCTCCCCGATCTTACGAGCAGTACTTC | CASSPNRDRAPRSYEQYF
NA | many | TRBJ1-1 | TRBV5-1 | TGCGCCAGCAGCGAGAACACTGAAGCTTTCTTT | CASSENTEAFF
NA | many | TRBJ2-1 | TRBV7-9 | TGTGCCAGCAGCTTAGAGAATGAGCAGTTCTTC | CASSLENEQFF
TRBD1 | many | TRBJ2-2 | TRBV10-3 | TGTGCCATCAGACTACAGGGGGCCACCGGGGAGCTGTTTTTT | CAIRLQGATGELFF
NA | NA | TRBJ2-2 | TRBV7-2 | TGTGCCAGCAGCTTAGCGGGGACCGGGGAGCTGTTTTTT | CASSLAGTGELFF
TRBD1 | many | TRBJ1-3 | TRBV7-8 | TGTGCCAGCAGCGACGGGACAGCTGGAAACACCATATATTTT | CASSDGTAGNTIYF
TRBD1 | few | TRBJ1-4 | TRBV28 | TGTGCCAGCAGTCCCGTGCAGGGGGCAAGGGAAAAACTGTTTTTT | CASSPVQGAREKLFF
NA | NA | TRBJ2-1 | TRBV28 | TGTGCCAGCAGTCCTTCTAGAACCTACAATGAGCAGTTCTTC | CASSPSRTYNEQFF